Shown below are 22 T cell receptor beta chains from a single sample sequenced in a study of human T cells and chemical hapten exposure. This sample's time point: patch test 2, 6 weeks after DPC sensitization. Treatment reported: therapeutic diphenylcyclopropenone sensitization with weekly scalp DPC. Via MiXCR, TCRdb re-called the RACE reads, giving one row per CDR3 protein. The sample has more than 75,000 distinct CDR3 sequences, 10% to 13% seen once. The source was whole blood, collected in connection with sensitization to the hapten diphenylcyclopropenone (DPC). The source is a woman under 40 with alopecia areata. Some clones in this sample may be carry-over from other donors' samples.

This clonotype was counted many times. This rearrangement joins TRBV5-1 to TRBJ1-4, with a possible D match to TRBD1 (6 bases). Trimming stripped 4 bases from V and 4 bases from J, with 11 bases between. The CDR3 runs to 14 residues. Germline CDR1 reads SGHRS; CDR2 reads YFSETQ. CDR3 protein: CASSPGQNNEKLFF. For the CDR3, the DNA is TGCGCCAGCAGCCCCGGACAGAATAATGAAAAACTGTTTTTT. Combining the CDR3 with reference TRBV5-1 and TRBJ1-4 gives the whole variable domain KAGVTQTPRYLIKTRGQQVTLSCSPISGHRSVSWYQQTPGQGLQFLFEYFSETQRNKGNFPGRFSGRQFSNSRSEMNVSTLELGDSALYLCASSPGQNNEKLFFGSGTQLSVL.

The table lists this clonotype with many counts. CDR3 in amino acids: CSVHAGGSGNTIYF. CDR3 nucleotides: TGCAGCGTCCACGCTGGGGGTAGCGGAAACACCATATATTTT. V gene TRBV29-1 combines with J gene TRBJ1-3; TRBD1 is a possible D gene (5 bases). With 6 bases removed from V and 4 bases from J, the gap between germline ends came to 16 bases. Germline-derived CDR1 and CDR2 are SQVTM and ANQGSEA. This CDR3 spans 14 amino acids.

This chain joins TRBV12-3 or TRBV12-4 and TRBJ2-7; D gene ambiguous. This CDR3 region has 11 residues. With 2 bases removed from V and 6 bases from J, the gap between germline ends came to 5 bases. In nucleotides, the CDR3 is TGTGCCAGCAGTTTATGGGGCGAGCAGTACTTC. It translates to CASSLWGEQYF.

This clonotype was picked up many times. V gene TRBV20-1 combines with J gene TRBJ2-4; the D is unclear. Per germline, CDR1 DFQATT and CDR2 SNEGSKA (reference sequence). V dropped 0 bases and J dropped 1 base, with 16 bases sitting between them. The CDR3 has 17 amino acids. The CDR3 DNA reads TGCAGTGCTAGAGATCCGTTTGTTCTAGGCGCCAAAAACATTCAGTACTTC. This encodes CSARDPFVLGAKNIQYF.

This clonotype was found many times. The chain uses TRBV6-5 and TRBJ2-1; 14 nucleotides match TRBD2. Looked up from germline, CDR1 is MNHEY and CDR2 is SVGAGI. Unmatched junction bases numbered 4, after V lost 6 bases and J lost 12 bases. The CDR3 is made up of 13 amino acids. The CDR3 spells CASRWTSGRTQFF. DNA for the CDR3: TGTGCCAGCAGATGGACTAGCGGGAGGACGCAGTTCTTC.

This clonotype was seen at least ten times. The gene calls are TRBV29-1 and TRBJ1-1; D is uncertain. V was pared by 0 bases and J by 1 base, with 3 bases between. CDR3 size: 12 residues. The germline CDR1 and CDR2 sequences are SQVTM and ANQGSEA. CDR3 coding DNA: TGCAGCGTTGAAGACCCGAACACTGAAGCTTTCTTT. Encoded protein: CSVEDPNTEAFF.

In the case of this clonotype: Since a much larger clone is just one base distant, this may be a read error. V is TRBV9 and J is TRBJ2-7; 7 bases line up with TRBD1. CDR1 is SGDLS, CDR2 YYNGEE, per germline. The V segment lost 2 bases and the J segment 4 bases; nucleotides outside the gene matches: 6. The CDR3 contains 14 residues. CDR3 DNA: TGTGCCAGCAGCGTCGGAGGACAGGTGTACGAGCAGTACTTC. Amino acids: CASSVGGQVYEQYF.

This clonotype was detected many times. J is TRBJ1-3 and V is TRBV2; 7 positions agree with TRBD1. This CDR3 comprises 14 residues. Trimming cost V 8 bases and J 5 bases; bases outside gene matches: 9. CDR1 SNHLY and CDR2 FYNNEI come from the germline V gene. The CDR3 nucleotides are TGTGCCAGCGGAGGGGGGACAGCTAGAAACACCATATATTTT. Translating it yields CASGGGTARNTIYF.

This clonotype appeared many times. Germline and junction disagree at one end, which may indicate a read error. This sequence joins TRBV6-2 or TRBV6-3 and TRBJ2-1, with D possibly being TRBD1 (5 bases). Germline V gene lookup returns CDR1 MNHEY and CDR2 SVGEGT. The CDR3 contains 12 residues. The CDR3 sequence is CASSVGSDKRIF. For the CDR3, the DNA is TGTGCCAGCAGTGTGGGGTCGGACAAAAGGATATTC.

Concerning this clonotype: A single base separates this from a much larger clone, so it may be a read error. This chain uses TRBV18 with TRBJ2-1; 14 positions agree with TRBD2. Germline lookup yields CDR1 KGHSH and CDR2 LQKENI. With 7 bases clipped from V and 3 bases from J, the junction kept 5 bases outside the gene matches. The CDR3 totals 16 residues. Written as DNA, the CDR3 is TGTGCCAGCTTACGAGGGACTAGCGGGAGCTACAATGAGCAGTTCTTC. It codes for CASLRGTSGSYNEQFF.

In its sample, this clonotype was seen many times. This chain joins TRBV7-3 and TRBJ2-3; 9 bases fit TRBD2. Germline V gene sequence: CDR1 SGHTA, CDR2 FQGTGA. With 5 bases clipped from V and 4 bases from J, the junction kept 10 bases outside the gene matches. This CDR3 is 16 amino acids long. The DNA of the CDR3 is TGTGCCAGCAGCCTCCGGGTAGCGGGGGCGGCAGATACGCAGTATTTT. Amino acids: CASSLRVAGAADTQYF.

This clonotype was recorded a few times. This chain uses TRBV29-1 with TRBJ2-2; TRBD2 agrees at 7 bases. This CDR3 spans 14 amino acids. Per germline, CDR1 SQVTM and CDR2 ANQGSEA. J gave up 6 bases and V 5 bases, and 9 bases lay outside the gene matches. For the CDR3, the DNA is TGCAGCGTTCGCGGACTAGTAGGAGCCGGGGAGCTGTTTTTT. Protein product: CSVRGLVGAGELFF.

The sample holds many counts of this clonotype. The chain couples TRBV7-3 to TRBJ2-7, with 12 bases matching TRBD2. The junction had 8 bases not matched to a gene; V was cut back by 5 bases and J by 0 bases. This CDR3 comprises 17 residues. Looked up from germline, CDR1 is SGHTA and CDR2 is FQGTGA. The CDR3 coding sequence is TGTGCCAGCAGCGGACTGCGACTAGCGGGGGCCTCCTACGAGCAGTACTTC. Translated, it gives CASSGLRLAGASYEQYF. Variable domain in full (rest from reference TRBV7-3 and TRBJ2-7): GAGVSQTPSNKVTEKGKYVELRCDPISGHTALYWYRQSLGQGPEFLIYFQGTGAADDSGLPNDRFFAVRPEGSVSTLKIQRTERGDSAVYLCASSGLRLAGASYEQYFGPGTRLTVT.

This clonotype came up many times. The chain carries TRBV6-6 and TRBJ2-1, with 9 bases that match TRBD1. Unmatched junction bases numbered 8, after V lost 5 bases and J lost 9 bases. This CDR3 contains 14 residues. Germline V gene data show CDR1 as MNHNY and CDR2 as SVGAGI (reference sequence). The CDR3 nucleotides read TGTGCCAGCAGTCGACGGACAGGGGAGTCTGAGCAGTTCTTC. It translates to CASSRRTGESEQFF.

At least ten counts were recorded for this clonotype. This chain connects TRBV20-1 to TRBJ1-4, with 8 bases lining up with TRBD1. In germline, CDR1 is DFQATT, CDR2 SNEGSKA (reference sequence). The CDR3 totals 13 residues. The J segment lost 4 bases and the V segment lost 6 bases, leaving 4 bases of the junction unmatched. CDR3: CSARTGNNEKLFF. In DNA, the CDR3 is TGCAGTGCAAGGACAGGGAATAATGAAAAACTGTTTTTT.

The chain uses TRBV29-1 and TRBJ2-1; D perhaps matches TRBD1 (6 bases). V was pared by 4 bases and J by 8 bases, with 9 bases between. In germline, CDR1 is SQVTM, CDR2 ANQGSEA. The CDR3 is 11 amino acids. The CDR3 spells CSVGRTDEQFF. CDR3 in DNA: TGCAGCGTTGGCAGGACAGATGAGCAGTTCTTC.

This clonotype has a count of ten or more. CDR3 region: CASSPEDQYGYTF. The CDR3 nucleotides read TGCGCCAGCAGCCCGGAGGACCAATATGGCTACACCTTC. The rearrangement uses TRBV5-1 and TRBJ1-2, with no clear D. V dropped 4 bases and J dropped 5 bases, with 12 bases sitting between them. From germline, CDR1 is SGHRS and CDR2 YFSETQ. This CDR3 has 13 residues.

This clonotype was seen many times. The chain is built from TRBV2 and TRBJ2-2; D is perhaps TRBD1 or TRBD2 (5 bases each). CDR3 length equals 16 residues. The germline CDR1 and CDR2 sequences are SNHLY and FYNNEI. The V end lost 7 bases, the J end lost 3 bases, and 18 bases lay between the germline ends. CDR3 coding DNA: TGTGCCAGCATGAGTATCGCAGGGCGGGACACCGGGGAGCTGTTTTTT. This codes for CASMSIAGRDTGELFF.

The sample holds many counts of this clonotype. The chain couples TRBV6-2 or TRBV6-3 to TRBJ2-6; TRBD2 matches 8 bases. The CDR3 covers 15 residues. Trimming cost V 8 bases and J 4 bases; bases outside gene matches: 7. Germline CDR1 and CDR2: MNHEY and SVGEGT. CDR3 protein: CASREGVAGANVLTF. The CDR3 DNA reads as TGTGCCAGCCGGGAGGGGGTTGCCGGGGCCAACGTCCTGACTTTC.

At least ten counts were recorded for this clonotype. J is TRBJ1-2 and V is TRBV10-3; 8 bases are shared with TRBD1. Germline lookup yields CDR1 ENHRY and CDR2 SYGVKD. The CDR3 has 15 residues. Trimming cost V 0 bases and J 5 bases; bases outside gene matches: 5. In DNA form, the CDR3 reads TGTGCCATCAGTGAGTCGGGACAGGCCCGTTATGGCTACACCTTC. It translates to CAISESGQARYGYTF.

J is TRBJ2-2 and V is TRBV28, with D possibly TRBD2 on 6 matching bases. CDR3 length: 15 amino acids. Germline assignment: CDR1 MDHEN and CDR2 SYDVKM. With 4 bases removed from V and 4 bases from J, the gap between germline ends came to 13 bases. CDR3 nucleotides: TGTGCCAGCAGTTCCCCGGGAGTCCCCACCGGGGAGCTGTTTTTT. Amino acid sequence: CASSSPGVPTGELFF. Looking up the rest from reference TRBV28 and TRBJ2-2 gives the full variable domain: DVKVTQSSRYLVKRTGEKVFLECVQDMDHENMFWYRQDPGLGLRLIYFSYDVKMKEKGDIPEGYSVSREKKERFSLILESASTNQTSMYLCASSSPGVPTGELFFGEGSRLTVL.

This clonotype was found many times. The chain recombines TRBV6-1 with TRBJ2-7, with TRBD2 matching 9 bases. This CDR3 spans 16 amino acids. The ends lost 3 bases at V and 0 bases at J; junction bases unmatched: 6. Germline V gives CDR1 MNHNS, CDR2 SASEGT. The CDR3 nucleotides are TGTGCCAGCAGTGATGTAAGACTAGCGGTCTCCTACGAGCAGTACTTC. It is translated as CASSDVRLAVSYEQYF.